This T cell receptor (beta chain) comes out of a study of shared clonotypes between healthy human individuals (dated by TCRdb to 2020 to 2022). For the study in its entirety: The cohort comprised a couple of women and a few men aged 18 to 49 years. For each donor, CD4 naive and CD4 memory were each run on three plates, CD8 naive on two plates, and CD8 memory on one plate. Blood TCR repertoires of a handful of healthy adults were deeply sequenced to estimate repertoire size and the extent of clonotype sharing between individuals. To increase sequencing depth and limit assay-specific biases, TCR repertoire library preparation and sequencing were carried out by different laboratories using diverse techniques. Leukapheresis yielded between about 0.9 and 10 billion PBMCs per donor.

Remarks on this clone: No antigen is known for it. No much larger clone is present one base from it, and per-base qualities are unavailable.

Using the deep immunoSEQ assay, multiplex PCR amplified TCR CDR3 regions from genomic DNA. Genomic DNA extracted from each cell subset was distributed evenly over all wells of several immunoSEQ 96-well plates, and each plate served as one replicate. For sorted subsets, around 0.2 ug of genomic DNA, equivalent to about 30,000 T cell genomes, went into each replicate PCR. The purified libraries were quantified using a Qubit 3.0 fluorometer, sized with a Bioanalyzer 2100, and then quantified again using the KAPA Library Quantification kit. Each immunoSEQ 96-well plate was sequenced on its own single-read 150-cycle Illumina NextSeq 550 flow cell. In the original analysis: Because only junctional sequences without quality scores were contained in the immunoSEQ output, filtering matching that applied to full-length reads could not be performed. To assign V/J genes and CDR3, sequences were annotated against IMGT germline references using PyIR, a Python wrapper for IgBLAST v1.9. Any read was removed if the V/J assignment was weak (E-value above 1e-6), the CDR3 was missing, or the read contained stop codons, out-of-frame junctions, or ambiguous translated residues. V3J clonotypes were defined by identical inferred V gene, J gene, and CDR3 amino acid sequence. To compute the percentage overlap between repertoires, the number of shared unique clonotypes was divided by the size of the smaller repertoire. Repertoire richness was assessed with RTK rarefaction, the Chao1 estimator, and Recon v2.1 estimates of unobserved clonotypes. Generation probabilities for all TCRbeta clonotypes obtained by the gDNA method from a few donors were computed using OLGA. TCRdb re-hosts the immuneACCESS table, in-frame sequences only. Its copies lack some clones; in the studies checked, an unresolved V gene accounts for under half of them, and the cause for the rest is not known. The V and J calls and clone size come from that table; D and trimming were worked out from the DNA. The sample data list 800,000 to 1,200,000 clones, and about four fifths of these were observed just once. The ten largest clones capture about 0.52% of the sample.

What the authors observed across the whole study: Sampling was restricted to blood, and TCR repertoires in tissue are likely to differ from TCR repertoires in blood. Roughly 5% of naive CD4, around 3.5% of naive CD8, 2.3% of memory CD4, and more than 0.35% of memory CD8 clonotypes were shared across a handful of donors. Based on pairwise subsampling, the degree of clonotype sharing among donors was expected to be affected by sequencing depth. Compared with non-shared clonotypes, clonotypes shared by all four sorted-subset donors had higher generation probabilities. Rarefaction of sorted-subset datasets indicated incomplete sequencing despite the large sequencing depth. Larger estimated clonotype richness was generally found for naive subsets than for memory subsets. Because the study included only a small number of donors, the genetic and exposure-history diversity represented was limited.

The donors were healthy, HIV-negative adults who had no recently reported acute infections or vaccinations. Only Caucasian adults living in Nashville, Tennessee, USA were represented among the donors. CD4+ T cells were enriched through magnetic negative selection, after which naive cells were positively selected on CD45RA and the remaining negative fraction served as the memory subset. After blood collection by leukapheresis, PBMCs were isolated using Ficoll-Histopaque density gradient centrifugation and then cryopreserved in the vapor phase of liquid nitrogen. Analytical flow cytometry was used to check the purity and quantity of each magnetically sorted T cell population. Each sorted fraction had its genomic DNA isolated and then quantified by UV absorbance on a Nanodrop 2000c. This clonotype was sampled from a man younger than 35 in good health. Some clones in this sample may be carry-over from other donors' samples. The sequencing sample was made of memory CD4+ T cells from PBMCs. The sample's cell subset or site label, in plain terms: CD45RA-negative fraction.

CDR3 protein: CASRTSGSTYEQYF. Here is the DNA: TGTGCCAGCAGGACTAGCGGGAGTACCTACGAGCAGTACTTC. Here the chain combines TRBV2 and TRBJ2-7, and 12 junction bases match TRBD2. V is trimmed back by 6 bases and J by 2 bases, and the junction contains 2 bases that no gene match accounts for. The CDR3 has 14 amino acids, counting the end cysteine and phenylalanine. This entry keeps only the CDR3 DNA: 42 bases, framed from base 1. CDR1 SNHLY and CDR2 FYNNEI are derived from the germline V gene.